These T cell receptor beta chains were read from a single sample in a study of response to subunit inactivated influenza vaccine. From the RT-PCR reads, TCRdb called clonotypes with MiXCR, one entry per CDR3 protein. The table lists a few hundred thousand distinct CDR3 sequences, 11% to 15% of them singletons. Here the sequenced sample was PBMCs from blood, taken 11 to 12 days after vaccination. The receptors originated from a man aged 45-60 years who received an inactivated influenza vaccine. CDR3s include the opening cysteine and the closing phenylalanine or tryptophan. A D gene is named only where the DNA matches it firmly. Some rows mark clone size as missing; the rest say once, few, many or name a class of expanded clone.

clone_size	v_call	d_call	j_call	cdr3_aa	cdr3_nt
-	TRBV25-1	-	TRBJ2-5	CASSELGAQYF	TGTGCCAGCAGTGAATTGGGGGCCCAGTACTTC
few	TRBV7-6	-	TRBJ2-7	CASSPRGLAHISYEQYF	TGTGCCAGCAGCCCGAGGGGTCTAGCACACATCTCCTACGAGCAGTACTTC
few	TRBV11-3	-	TRBJ2-1	CASSSARGGYNEQFF	TGTGCCAGCAGCTCCGCTCGGGGCGGGTACAATGAGCAGTTCTTC
-	TRBV4-3	-	TRBJ1-2	CASSPDPGLGIYGYTF	TGCGCCAGCAGCCCTGACCCGGGACTGGGCATCTATGGCTACACCTTC
-	TRBV20-1	-	TRBJ2-5	CSANVGVQETQYF	TGCAGTGCCAACGTAGGGGTCCAAGAGACCCAGTACTTC
-	TRBV5-1	TRBD2	TRBJ2-2	CASSPSGGGASTGELFF	TGCGCCAGCAGCCCCTCGGGCGGGGGGGCCTCGACCGGGGAGCTGTTTTTT
-	TRBV6-6	-	TRBJ1-2	CASSYWQSYGYTF	TGTGCCAGCAGTTACTGGCAGAGCTATGGCTACACCTTC
few	TRBV20-1	-	TRBJ2-3	CSASNDQPGPDTQYF	TGCAGTGCTAGTAATGATCAGCCCGGACCAGATACGCAGTATTTT
-	TRBV20-1	-	TRBJ1-6	CSARYRAEGSPLHF	TGCAGTGCTAGATACAGGGCGGAGGGATCACCCCTCCACTTT
-	TRBV20-1	-	TRBJ1-3	CSEPGHPGNTIYF	TGCAGTGAACCGGGACACCCTGGAAACACCATATATTTT
-	TRBV19	-	TRBJ1-2	CASRQVPGNYGYTF	TGTGCCAGTAGGCAAGTCCCCGGGAACTATGGCTACACCTTC
many	TRBV5-1	TRBD2	TRBJ2-7	CASSLGLAENSYEQYF	TGCGCCAGCAGCCTCGGACTAGCGGAAAACTCCTACGAGCAGTACTTC
-	TRBV29-1	TRBD2	TRBJ2-7	CSVVPASGEQYF	TGCAGCGTTGTTCCGGCTAGCGGCGAGCAGTACTTC
-	TRBV5-5	TRBD2	TRBJ2-5	CASSPGRVEETQYF	TGTGCCAGCAGCCCTGGGAGGGTTGAAGAGACCCAGTACTTC
-	TRBV12-3/TRBV12-4	-	TRBJ1-2	CASSLKALGGYTF	TGTGCCAGCAGTTTAAAGGCCTTGGGCGGCTACACCTTC
-	TRBV24-1	TRBD1	TRBJ2-1	CATSDRDSRSYNEQFF	TGTGCCACCAGTGACCGGGACAGCCGCTCCTACAATGAGCAGTTCTTC
many	TRBV20-1	-	TRBJ2-3	CSANQGSVSTDTQYF	TGCAGTGCTAATCAGGGATCCGTTAGCACAGATACGCAGTATTTT
few	TRBV24-1	TRBD1	TRBJ2-3	CATSDPRGQGADTQYF	TGTGCCACCAGTGATCCGCGGGGACAGGGTGCAGATACGCAGTATTTT
-	TRBV7-9	TRBD1	TRBJ2-5	CASSISGQGVQETQYF	TGTGCCAGCAGCATTTCGGGACAGGGGGTTCAAGAGACCCAGTACTTC
many	TRBV7-2	-	TRBJ2-1	CASSFDNEQFF	TGTGCCAGCAGCTTTGATAATGAGCAGTTCTTC
-	TRBV18	TRBD2	TRBJ2-7	CASSPLGLAADEQYF	TGTGCCAGCTCACCGCTAGGACTAGCGGCCGACGAGCAGTACTTC
-	TRBV24-1	-	TRBJ2-1	CATSDTASSYNEQFF	TGTGCCACCAGTGACACTGCGAGCTCCTACAATGAGCAGTTCTTC
-	TRBV21-1	-	TRBJ1-1	CASSMQGGCFFF	TGTGCCAGCAGCATGCAGGGAGGGTGTTTTTTCTTT
many	TRBV2	TRBD1	TRBJ2-7	CASSGDRGNEQYF	TGTGCCAGCAGTGGGGACAGGGGAAACGAGCAGTACTTC
-	TRBV7-9	-	TRBJ2-3	CASSLGTASTDTQYF	TGTGCCAGCAGCTTGGGGACGGCTAGCACAGATACGCAGTATTTT
few	TRBV20-1	TRBD2	TRBJ2-3	CSARWTSVDTQYF	TGCAGTGCTAGATGGACTAGCGTAGATACGCAGTATTTT
many	TRBV5-1	-	TRBJ1-1	CASSLSTNTEAFF	TGCGCCAGCAGCTTGAGCACGAACACTGAAGCTTTCTTT
few	TRBV6-2/TRBV6-3	-	TRBJ2-7	CASSYPGKVLSYEQYF	TGTGCCAGCAGTTACCCTGGGAAAGTCCTCTCCTACGAGCAGTACTTC
few	TRBV29-1	-	TRBJ2-3	CSVGTDSTDTQYF	TGCAGCGTTGGGACAGACAGCACAGATACGCAGTATTTT
-	TRBV9	TRBD1	TRBJ1-6	CASSVGGTGSSPLHF	TGTGCCAGCAGCGTAGGGGGGACAGGGAGTTCACCCCTCCACTTT
-	TRBV6-2/TRBV6-3	TRBD2	TRBJ2-7	CASSRPGLGSYEQYF	TGTGCCAGCAGCCGACCGGGACTAGGATCCTACGAGCAGTACTTC
-	TRBV5-6	TRBD2	TRBJ2-7	CASSFRHSLAGGQEQYF	TGTGCCAGCAGCTTTCGTCATTCGCTAGCGGGGGGGCAGGAGCAGTACTTC
many	TRBV12-3/TRBV12-4	-	TRBJ2-7	CASSDRSSYEQYF	TGTGCCAGCAGCGACAGGAGCTCCTACGAGCAGTACTTC
-	TRBV28	-	TRBJ2-1	CASSLTSPVSNEQFF	TGTGCCAGCAGTCTAACTAGCCCAGTTTCTAATGAGCAGTTCTTC
-	TRBV4-1	-	TRBJ1-1	CASSQGDSRASTEAFF	TGCGCCAGCAGCCAAGGAGACAGCAGGGCAAGCACTGAAGCTTTCTTT
-	TRBV6-1	TRBD2	TRBJ2-1	CASRGGLGRTHNEQFF	TGTGCCAGCAGGGGGGGGTTGGGCAGGACCCACAATGAGCAGTTCTTC
-	TRBV3-1	TRBD2	TRBJ2-1	CASSQLLAAYNEQFF	TGTGCCAGCAGCCAGTTACTAGCGGCTTACAATGAGCAGTTCTTC
-	TRBV4-1	-	TRBJ1-5	CASSQESHQPQHF	TGCGCCAGCAGCCAAGAGTCCCATCAGCCCCAGCATTTT
few	TRBV12-3/TRBV12-4	TRBD2	TRBJ2-2	CASSLLGGAFDTGELFF	TGTGCCAGCAGTTTATTGGGAGGGGCTTTTGACACCGGGGAGCTGTTTTTT
-	TRBV7-2	-	TRBJ1-2	CASSLGLGLGGYTF	TGTGCCAGCAGCTTAGGGCTGGGGTTGGGAGGCTACACCTTC
-	TRBV7-8	TRBD2	TRBJ2-4	CASSLGTSGGLAKNIQYF	TGTGCCAGCAGCCTGGGGACTAGCGGGGGGCTAGCCAAAAACATTCAGTACTTC
few	TRBV5-1	-	TRBJ2-3	CASSSGTRADTQYF	TGCGCCAGCAGCTCCGGTACCCGGGCAGATACGCAGTATTTT
-	TRBV20-1	-	TRBJ2-7	CSARPTLGRGPYEQYF	TGCAGTGCTAGACCTACCCTCGGACGGGGGCCATACGAGCAGTACTTC
-	TRBV29-1	-	TRBJ2-2	CSVDPRDAGELFF	TGCAGCGTCGACCCGCGAGATGCCGGGGAGCTGTTTTTT
few	TRBV11-1	-	TRBJ2-1	CASSLRVGGEQFF	TGTGCCAGCAGCTTGAGAGTTGGGGGTGAGCAGTTCTTC
many	TRBV29-1	TRBD1	TRBJ2-1	CSVAPKVGTGMFF	TGCAGCGTTGCCCCGAAGGTGGGGACAGGGATGTTCTTC
-	TRBV5-1	-	TRBJ2-5	CASSVPDRRETQYF	TGCGCCAGCAGCGTACCGGACAGACGAGAGACCCAGTACTTC
-	TRBV24-1	-	TRBJ2-1	CATSAPTASYNEQFF	TGTGCCACCAGTGCCCCGACTGCTTCTTACAATGAGCAGTTCTTC
few	TRBV5-5	-	TRBJ2-5	CASSFRGFHQETQYF	TGTGCCAGCAGCTTTCGGGGTTTCCACCAAGAGACCCAGTACTTC
-	TRBV20-1	-	TRBJ2-5	CSRRAGETHYF	TGCAGTCGGAGGGCGGGTGAGACCCACTACTTC
few	TRBV4-2	-	TRBJ2-2	CASSQDWGRGGGELFF	TGTGCCAGCAGCCAAGATTGGGGAAGGGGTGGCGGGGAGCTGTTTTTT
few	TRBV12-3/TRBV12-4	TRBD2	TRBJ2-4	CASRRTGEGIQYF	TGTGCCAGCCGACGCACGGGGGAGGGCATTCAGTACTTC
-	TRBV10-3	TRBD2	TRBJ2-1	CATSGGDYNEQFF	TGTGCCACCTCCGGGGGGGACTACAATGAGCAGTTCTTC
-	TRBV27	TRBD1	TRBJ2-1	CASSRRQGDYNEQFF	TGTGCCAGCAGCAGGAGACAGGGGGATTACAATGAGCAGTTCTTC
few	TRBV20-1	TRBD1	TRBJ1-2	CSARERDRGRSGYTF	TGCAGTGCTAGAGAGAGGGACAGGGGGCGAAGTGGCTACACCTTC
many	TRBV12-3/TRBV12-4	TRBD2	TRBJ2-1	CASSPGLAGTYNEQFF	TGTGCCAGCAGTCCAGGACTAGCGGGTACTTACAATGAGCAGTTCTTC
-	TRBV12-3/TRBV12-4	TRBD1	TRBJ2-5	CASSRLQGARETQYF	TGTGCCAGCAGCCGACTGCAGGGGGCGCGGGAGACCCAGTACTTC
few	TRBV6-1	TRBD1	TRBJ1-1	CASSARQGRNTEAFF	TGTGCCAGCAGTGCACGACAGGGAAGGAACACTGAAGCTTTCTTT
few	TRBV2	TRBD2	TRBJ2-1	CASSGLAGGEEFF	TGTGCCAGCTCGGGACTAGCGGGCGGGGAGGAGTTCTTC
many	TRBV7-2	TRBD1	TRBJ2-5	CASRRRGTGVQETQYF	TGTGCCAGCAGAAGACGTGGGACAGGGGTCCAAGAGACCCAGTACTTC